The rows below give T cell receptor beta chains drawn from one sample of a study of low-dose radiotherapy and immunotherapy resistance in tumors. In TCRdb, the reads were re-called with MiXCR into one record per CDR3 protein. The profile covers tens of thousands of distinct CDR3 sequences, with more than 8.5% appearing a single time and roughly 1% taken by the ten largest. The sequencing here drew on PBMCs, taken before treatment. The receptors originated from a male donor with prostate cancer. CDR3s include the opening cysteine and the closing phenylalanine or tryptophan. The D gene is left open where the match is weak. Clone sizes are given selectively: once, few, many, or a class where the clone is expanded.

-	TRBV5-1	many	TRBJ2-7	CASSGREYEQYF	TGCGCCAGCAGTGGCAGGGAGTACGAGCAGTACTTC
TRBD2	TRBV5-1	many	TRBJ2-7	CASSLGLAGVSVDEQYF	TGCGCCAGCAGCTTGGGGTTAGCGGGAGTAAGCGTCGACGAGCAGTACTTC
-	TRBV25-1	many	TRBJ2-7	CASSEGGLAVSYEQYF	TGTGCCAGCAGTGAAGGGGGGCTAGCGGTTTCCTACGAGCAGTACTTC
TRBD1	TRBV4-3	many	TRBJ2-5	CASSQGTGSQQTQYF	TGCGCCAGCAGCCAAGGGACAGGCTCCCAGCAGACCCAGTACTTC
-	TRBV29-1	many	TRBJ1-5	CSVVEPGQPQHF	TGCAGCGTTGTGGAACCGGGGCAGCCCCAGCATTTT
-	TRBV2	-	TRBJ2-1	CASRGGGEQFF	TGTGCCAGCAGGGGAGGAGGTGAGCAGTTCTTC
-	TRBV5-1	few	TRBJ2-5	CASSLRQDQETQYF	TGCGCCAGCAGCTTGAGGCAGGACCAAGAGACCCAGTACTTC
-	TRBV25-1	-	TRBJ2-7	CASSESGKAYEQYF	TGTGCCAGCAGTGAATCGGGTAAGGCCTACGAGCAGTACTTC
-	TRBV20-1	many	TRBJ1-2	CSATGTWPEGYTF	TGCAGTGCTACCGGGACATGGCCAGAGGGCTACACCTTC
-	TRBV9	many	TRBJ2-5	CASSIGTDQETQYF	TGTGCCAGCAGCATCGGGACGGACCAAGAGACCCAGTACTTC
TRBD1	TRBV4-1	many	TRBJ1-5	CASSLGDRVDQPQHF	TGCGCCAGCAGCCTGGGGGACAGGGTCGATCAGCCCCAGCATTTT
TRBD1	TRBV2	-	TRBJ1-1	CASAGQGPNTEAFF	TGTGCCAGCGCTGGACAGGGACCGAACACTGAAGCTTTCTTT